What follows are 6 T cell receptor beta chains derived from one specimen sequenced in a study of T-cell memory formation after mild COVID-19. One entry per CDR3 protein, called by TCRdb with MiXCR from the 5' RACE reads. This table has about 82,000 distinct CDR3 sequences, more than 12% appearing once. Material: PBMCs or a T cell subset sorted from them (not recorded which). The receptor source for this set is a man aged 18 to 30 who had mild COVID-19 (a few samples of this study predate the infection). Cell type and time point are not known.

The chain has TRBV9 and TRBJ1-4, with D possibly TRBD1 on 6 matching bases. V shed 7 bases and J shed 3 bases, with 16 bases lying between them. The length of the CDR3 is 15 residues. Germline V gives CDR1 SGDLS, CDR2 YYNGEE. As DNA, the CDR3 is TGTGCCAGCGGATACACAGGGAGTCCTAATGAAAAACTGTTTTTT. Its translation: CASGYTGSPNEKLFF.

V gene TRBV7-6 combines with J gene TRBJ1-1; D gene ambiguous. CDR1 is SGHVS, CDR2 FNYEAQ, per germline. The CDR3 is 14 residues long. V was pared by 5 bases and J by 0 bases, with 10 bases between. CDR3 protein: CASSSGFMNTEAFF. CDR3 DNA sequence: TGTGCCAGCAGCAGCGGGTTTATGAACACTGAAGCTTTCTTT.

The chain combines TRBV27 with TRBJ2-7; 7 bases fit TRBD1. The germline CDR1 and CDR2 sequences are MNHEY and SMNVEV (reference sequence). CDR3 length: 17 residues. Trimming cost V 4 bases and J 7 bases; bases outside gene matches: 19. CDR3: CASSYLQGIGPYWEQYF. CDR3 coding DNA: TGTGCCAGCAGTTACCTACAGGGGATTGGGCCCTATTGGGAGCAGTACTTC.

This clonotype was observed a few times. The rearrangement uses TRBV12-3 or TRBV12-4 and TRBJ1-1, with no clear D. Trimming shortened V by 3 bases and J by 1 base, and 12 bases separated the two germline ends. The length of the CDR3 is 15 residues. The CDR3 spells CASSFAGRKNTEAFF. The CDR3 bases are TGTGCCAGCAGTTTTGCTGGTCGCAAGAACACTGAAGCTTTCTTT.

The rearrangement joins TRBV7-8 to TRBJ1-2; D is unclear. Germline CDR1 SGHVS, CDR2 FQNEAQ. This CDR3 is 14 amino acids long. V was shortened by 1 base and J by 8 bases, with 14 bases between the two germline ends. CDR3 in DNA: TGTGCCAGCAGCTTAGAATCAGTGGACGGGGGCTACACCTTC. This gives the protein CASSLESVDGGYTF.

The rearrangement joins TRBV3-1 to TRBJ1-2; possibly TRBD1 for D (6 bases). The germline V gene has CDR1 LGHDT and CDR2 YNNKEL (reference sequence). Trimming stripped 4 bases from V and 8 bases from J, with 14 bases between. This CDR3 has 13 amino acids. The CDR3 bases are TGTGCCAGCAGCCTCCCACGGGGGCGAGGCTACACCTTC. Protein: CASSLPRGRGYTF.